The 3 T cell receptor beta chains presented below share a single source sample, sequenced in a study of cytomegalovirus exposure and HLA in healthy donors. Researchers ran the PCR with 60 Vbeta and 13 Jbeta primers. Libraries were prepared by immunoSEQ multiplex PCR; TCRdb keeps only in-frame clonotypes and omits some of them. The data contain roughly 110,000 clones, 82% of them singletons. The sequencing sample was made of PBMCs. Source of these receptors: a man younger than 45 in good health and CMV-seropositive.

This clone was seen only a few times. This sequence joins TRBV28 and TRBJ2-5; D perhaps matches TRBD1 (5 bases). The closer fit of TRBJ2-7 to the DNA end suggests the J call may be wrong. The CDR3 totals 13 residues. CDR1 and CDR2 (germline): MDHEN, SYDVKM. The CDR3 loop is CASSLLTAYEQYF. DNA of the CDR3: TGTGCCAGCAGCCTCCTGACAGCCTACGAGCAGTACTTC.

The chain has TRBV29-1 and TRBJ1-4; 10 bases map to TRBD1. The CDR3 totals 13 residues. J was trimmed by 10 bases and V by 4 bases; bases with no gene match: 6. The germline V gene encodes CDR1 SQVTM and CDR2 ANQGSEA. The CDR3: CSVALDRGRKLFF. In DNA, the CDR3 is TGCAGCGTTGCATTGGACAGGGGGAGAAAACTGTTTTTT.

The chain joins TRBV28 to TRBJ1-3; possibly TRBD1 for D (6 bases). V was trimmed by 5 bases and J by 1 base, leaving 24 bases between them. This CDR3 is 19 amino acids long. Germline loops: CDR1 MDHEN, CDR2 SYDVKM. Here the CDR3 reads CASSTHRVWVSPSGNTIYF. CDR3 sequence (DNA): TGTGCCAGCAGTACACACAGGGTTTGGGTATCTCCGTCTGGAAACACCATATATTTT.